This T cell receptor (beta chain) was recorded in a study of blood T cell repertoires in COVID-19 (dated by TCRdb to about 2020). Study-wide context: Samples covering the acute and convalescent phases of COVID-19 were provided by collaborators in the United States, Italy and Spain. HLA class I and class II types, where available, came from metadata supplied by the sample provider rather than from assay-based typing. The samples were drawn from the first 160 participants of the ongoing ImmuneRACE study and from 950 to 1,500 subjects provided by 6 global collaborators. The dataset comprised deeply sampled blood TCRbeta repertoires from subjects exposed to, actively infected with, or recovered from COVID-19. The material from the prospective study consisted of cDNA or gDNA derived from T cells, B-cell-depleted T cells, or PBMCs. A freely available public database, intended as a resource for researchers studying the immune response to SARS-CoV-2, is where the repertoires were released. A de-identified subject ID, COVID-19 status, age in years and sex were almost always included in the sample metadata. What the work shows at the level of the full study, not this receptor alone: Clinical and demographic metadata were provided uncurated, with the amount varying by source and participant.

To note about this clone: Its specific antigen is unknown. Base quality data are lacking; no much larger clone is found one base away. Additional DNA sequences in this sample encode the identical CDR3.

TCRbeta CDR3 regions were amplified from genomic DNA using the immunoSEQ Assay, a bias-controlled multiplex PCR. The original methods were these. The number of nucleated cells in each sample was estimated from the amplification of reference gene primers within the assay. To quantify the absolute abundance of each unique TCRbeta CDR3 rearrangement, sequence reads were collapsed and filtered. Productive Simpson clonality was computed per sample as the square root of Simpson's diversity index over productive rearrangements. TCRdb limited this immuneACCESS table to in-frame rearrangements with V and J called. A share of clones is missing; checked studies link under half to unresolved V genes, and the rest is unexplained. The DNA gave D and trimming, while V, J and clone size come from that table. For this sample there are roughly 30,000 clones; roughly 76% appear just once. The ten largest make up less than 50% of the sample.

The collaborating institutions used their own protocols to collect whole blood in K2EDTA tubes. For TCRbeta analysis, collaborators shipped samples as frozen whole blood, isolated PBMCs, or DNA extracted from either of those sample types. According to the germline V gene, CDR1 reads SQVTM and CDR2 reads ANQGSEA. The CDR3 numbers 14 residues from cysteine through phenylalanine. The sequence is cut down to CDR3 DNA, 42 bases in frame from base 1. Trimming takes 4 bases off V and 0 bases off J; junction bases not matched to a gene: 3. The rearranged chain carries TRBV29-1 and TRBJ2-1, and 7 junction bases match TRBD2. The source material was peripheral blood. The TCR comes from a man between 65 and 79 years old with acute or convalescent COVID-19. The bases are TGCAGCGTTGTGCGGGGGAGCTCCTACAATGAGCAGTTCTTC. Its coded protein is CSVVRGSSYNEQFF.